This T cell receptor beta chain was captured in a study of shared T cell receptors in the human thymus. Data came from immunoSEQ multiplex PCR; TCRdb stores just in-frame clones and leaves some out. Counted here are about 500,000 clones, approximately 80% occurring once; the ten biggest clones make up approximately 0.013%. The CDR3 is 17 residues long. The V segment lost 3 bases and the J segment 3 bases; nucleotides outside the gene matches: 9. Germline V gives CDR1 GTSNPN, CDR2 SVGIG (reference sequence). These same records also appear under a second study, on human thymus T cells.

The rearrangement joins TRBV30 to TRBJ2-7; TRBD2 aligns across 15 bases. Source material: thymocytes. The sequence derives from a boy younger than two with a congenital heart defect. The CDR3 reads CAWSYGTSGRRGYEQYF. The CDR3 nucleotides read TGTGCCTGGAGCTACGGGACTAGCGGGAGGAGGGGCTACGAGCAGTACTTC.